These 2 T cell receptor beta chains were sequenced from one sample in a study of T cell clonality in common variable immunodeficiency. Repertoires were generated with immunoSEQ multiplex PCR, while TCRdb's copy carries only in-frame clones and drops some. The sample contains tens of thousands of clones, none occurring once; around 3.2% lies in the top ten. General study points: Common variable immunodeficiency TCR beta sequences reportedly had fewer deletions and N-nucleotide insertions.

No cognate antigen is known for these TCRs. Input material: peripheral blood mononuclear cells. The receptor source for this set is a human donor with common variable immunodeficiency.

This clone was recorded many times. The CDR3 goes on 3 residues after the read ends, and that part is filled in from the germline J gene. The chain carries TRBV5-1 and TRBJ2-2, with TRBD1 matching over 8 bases. CDR1 and CDR2 from the germline V gene are SGHRS and YFSETQ. The trim removed 5 bases at V and 2 bases at J, leaving 8 bases unmatched. The CDR3 has 16 residues. CDR3 DNA (partial): TGCGCCAGCAGGGAAAAAGACAGGGGTAACACCGGGGAG. Amino acids: CASREKDRGNTGE. The complete CDR3 sequence is CASREKDRGNTGELFF.

This clone has a count of ten or more. The CDR3 end falls 3 residues outside the read, so it is completed with the germline J gene. V is TRBV11-2 and J is TRBJ2-7, with TRBD1 matching over 10 bases. J was trimmed by 3 bases and V by 8 bases; bases with no gene match: 10. Germline V gene lookup returns CDR1 SGHAT and CDR2 FQNNGV. The CDR3 runs 15 residues. CDR3 sequence reads: CASGPLGQGYYEQYF. The sequenced CDR3 bases are TGTGCCAGCGGGCCGTTGGGACAGGGGTACTACGAG.